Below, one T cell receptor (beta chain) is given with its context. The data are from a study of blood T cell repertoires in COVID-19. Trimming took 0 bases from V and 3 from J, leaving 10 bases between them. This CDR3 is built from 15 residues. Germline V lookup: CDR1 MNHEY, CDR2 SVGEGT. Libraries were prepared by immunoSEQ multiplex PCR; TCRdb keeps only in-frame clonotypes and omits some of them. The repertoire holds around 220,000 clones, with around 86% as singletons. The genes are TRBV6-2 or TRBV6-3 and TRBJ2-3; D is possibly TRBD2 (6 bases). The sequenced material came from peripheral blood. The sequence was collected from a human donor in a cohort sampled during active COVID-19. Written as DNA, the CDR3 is TGTGCCAGCAGTTACTCCCCGACTAGTACAGATACGCAGTATTTT. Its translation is CASSYSPTSTDTQYF.